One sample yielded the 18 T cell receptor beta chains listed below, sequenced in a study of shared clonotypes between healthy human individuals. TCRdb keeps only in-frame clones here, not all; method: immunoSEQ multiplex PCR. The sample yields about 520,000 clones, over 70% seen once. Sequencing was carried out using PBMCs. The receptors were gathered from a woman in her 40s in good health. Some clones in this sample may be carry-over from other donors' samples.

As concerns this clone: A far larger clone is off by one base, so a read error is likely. CDR3 in amino acids: CAISQEGTQYF. CDR3 coding DNA: TGCGCCATCAGTCAGGAGGGGACCCAGTACTTC. The chain joins TRBV5-1 to TRBJ2-5, with TRBD2 as a possible D gene (6 bases). The ends were cut back, 9 bases at V and 7 bases at J, with 13 bases in the middle. The CDR3 consists of 11 residues. The germline gives CDR1 SGHRS, CDR2 YFSETQ.

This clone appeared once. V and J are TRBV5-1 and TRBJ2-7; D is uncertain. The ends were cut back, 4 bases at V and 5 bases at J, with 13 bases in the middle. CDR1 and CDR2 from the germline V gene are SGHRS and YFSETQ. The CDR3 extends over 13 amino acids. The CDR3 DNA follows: TGCGCCAGCAGCCCCTTCTCCGACGACGAGCAGTACTTC. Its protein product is CASSPFSDDEQYF.

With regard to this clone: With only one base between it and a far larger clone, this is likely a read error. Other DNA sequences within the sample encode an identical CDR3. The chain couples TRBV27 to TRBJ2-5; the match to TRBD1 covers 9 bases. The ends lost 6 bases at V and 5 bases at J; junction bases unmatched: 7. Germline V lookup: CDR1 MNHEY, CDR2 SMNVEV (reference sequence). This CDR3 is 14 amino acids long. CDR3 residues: CASRPTGGWETQYF. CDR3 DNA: TGTGCCAGCAGGCCGACAGGGGGATGGGAGACCCAGTACTTC.

CDR3 coding DNA: TGTGCCAGCAGTCCGGGACTTTATAGCACAGATACGCAGTATTTT. Its translation: CASSPGLYSTDTQYF. The chain recombines TRBV6-1 with TRBJ2-3, with D possibly TRBD2 on 6 matching bases. Germline loops: CDR1 MNHNS, CDR2 SASEGT. This CDR3 has 15 amino acids. Between the trimmed V and J ends, which lost 5 bases and 0 bases, there was a span of 12 bases.

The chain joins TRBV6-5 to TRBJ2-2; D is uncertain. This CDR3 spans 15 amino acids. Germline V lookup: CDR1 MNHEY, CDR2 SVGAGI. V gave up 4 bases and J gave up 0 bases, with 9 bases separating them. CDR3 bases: TGTGCCAGCAGTTCCTGGCTCCCGAACACCGGGGAGCTGTTTTTT. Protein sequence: CASSSWLPNTGELFF.

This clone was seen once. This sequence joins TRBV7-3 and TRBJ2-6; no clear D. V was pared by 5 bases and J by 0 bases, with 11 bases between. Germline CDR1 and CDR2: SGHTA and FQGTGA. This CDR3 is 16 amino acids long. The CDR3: CASSADLSSGANVLTF. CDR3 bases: TGTGCCAGCAGCGCCGACTTAAGCTCTGGGGCCAACGTCCTGACTTTC.

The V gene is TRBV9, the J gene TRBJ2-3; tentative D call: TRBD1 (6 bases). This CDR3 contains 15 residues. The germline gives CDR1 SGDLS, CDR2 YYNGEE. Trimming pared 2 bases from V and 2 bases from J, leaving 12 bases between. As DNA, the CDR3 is TGTGCCAGCAGCGTTCAATGGGGGCCCACAGATACGCAGTATTTT. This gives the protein CASSVQWGPTDTQYF. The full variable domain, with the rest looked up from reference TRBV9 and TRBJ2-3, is DSGVTQTPKHLITATGQRVTLRCSPRSGDLSVYWYQQSLDQGLQFLIQYYNGEERAKGNILERFSAQQFPDLHSELNLSSLELGDSALYFCASSVQWGPTDTQYFGPGTRLTVL.

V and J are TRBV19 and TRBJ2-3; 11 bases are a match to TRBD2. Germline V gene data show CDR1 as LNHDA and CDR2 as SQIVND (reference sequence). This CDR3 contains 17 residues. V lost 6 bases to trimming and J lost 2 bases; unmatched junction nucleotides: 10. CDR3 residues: CASRRLAGPFDTDTQYF. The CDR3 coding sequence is TGTGCCAGTAGAAGACTAGCGGGACCTTTTGACACAGATACGCAGTATTTT. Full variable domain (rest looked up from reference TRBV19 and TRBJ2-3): DGGITQSPKYLFRKEGQNVTLSCEQNLNHDAMYWYRQDPGQGLRLIYYSQIVNDFQKGDIAEGYSVSREKKESFPLTVTSAQKNPTAFYLCASRRLAGPFDTDTQYFGPGTRLTVL.

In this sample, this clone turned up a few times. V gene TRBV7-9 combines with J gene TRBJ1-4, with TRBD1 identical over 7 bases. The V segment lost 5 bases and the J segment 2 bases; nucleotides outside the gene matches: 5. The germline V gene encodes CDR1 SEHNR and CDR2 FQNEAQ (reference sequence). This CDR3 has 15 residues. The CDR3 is CASSAQGGTNEKLFF. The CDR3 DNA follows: TGTGCCAGCAGCGCCCAGGGGGGGACTAATGAAAAACTGTTTTTT.

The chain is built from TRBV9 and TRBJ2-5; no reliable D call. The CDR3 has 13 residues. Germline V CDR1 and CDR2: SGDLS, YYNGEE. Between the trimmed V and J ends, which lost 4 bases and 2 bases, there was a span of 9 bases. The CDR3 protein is CASSTTPQETQYF. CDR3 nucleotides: TGTGCCAGCAGCACAACACCTCAAGAGACCCAGTACTTC.

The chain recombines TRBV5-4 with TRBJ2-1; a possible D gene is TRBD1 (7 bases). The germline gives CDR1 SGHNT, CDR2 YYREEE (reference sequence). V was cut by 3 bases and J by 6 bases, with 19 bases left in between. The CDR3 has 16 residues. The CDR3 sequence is CASSSLAEGAFNEQFF. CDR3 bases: TGTGCCAGCAGCTCTTTAGCGGAGGGGGCGTTCAATGAGCAGTTCTTC.

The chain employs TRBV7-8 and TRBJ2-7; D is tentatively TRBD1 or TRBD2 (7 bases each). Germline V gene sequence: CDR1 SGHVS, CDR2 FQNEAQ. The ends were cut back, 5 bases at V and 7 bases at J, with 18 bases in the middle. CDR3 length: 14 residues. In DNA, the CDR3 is TGTGCCAGCAGCCAGGGGGGGCAGTTTAGGGAGCAGTACTTC. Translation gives CASSQGGQFREQYF.

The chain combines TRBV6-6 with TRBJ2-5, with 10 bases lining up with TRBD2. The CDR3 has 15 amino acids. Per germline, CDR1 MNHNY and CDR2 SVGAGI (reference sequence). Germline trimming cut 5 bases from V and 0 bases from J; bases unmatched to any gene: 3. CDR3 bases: TGTGCCAGCAGTGACCTAGCGGGAGACCAAGAGACCCAGTACTTC. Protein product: CASSDLAGDQETQYF.

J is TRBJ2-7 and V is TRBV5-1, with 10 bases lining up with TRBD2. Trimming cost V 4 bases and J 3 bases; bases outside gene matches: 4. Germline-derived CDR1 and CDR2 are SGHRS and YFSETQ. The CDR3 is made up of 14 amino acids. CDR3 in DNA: TGCGCCAGCAGCGCCACTAGCGGGATCTACGAGCAGTACTTC. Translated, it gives CASSATSGIYEQYF.

The CDR3 sequence is CASSYSGRGQETQYF. The DNA of the CDR3 is TGTGCCAGCAGTTACTCGGGGCGGGGTCAAGAGACCCAGTACTTC. The rearrangement uses TRBV6-5 and TRBJ2-5; D perhaps matches TRBD2 (6 bases). The CDR3 is 15 residues long. CDR1 is MNHEY and CDR2 is SVGAGI in the germline V gene. V lost 0 bases to trimming and J lost 2 bases, with 10 bases between them.

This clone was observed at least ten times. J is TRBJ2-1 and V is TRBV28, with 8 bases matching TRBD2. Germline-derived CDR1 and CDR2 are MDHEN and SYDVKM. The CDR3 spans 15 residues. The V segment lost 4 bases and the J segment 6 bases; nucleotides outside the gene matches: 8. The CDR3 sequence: CASSYRREVPNEQFF. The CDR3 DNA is TGTGCCAGCAGTTACAGGCGGGAGGTTCCCAATGAGCAGTTCTTC.

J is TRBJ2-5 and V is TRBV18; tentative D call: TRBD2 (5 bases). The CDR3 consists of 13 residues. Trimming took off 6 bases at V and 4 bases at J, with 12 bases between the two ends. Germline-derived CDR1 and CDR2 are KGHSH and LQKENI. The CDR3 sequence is CASSGPRGETQYF. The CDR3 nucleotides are TGTGCCAGCTCCGGGCCTCGGGGAGAGACCCAGTACTTC. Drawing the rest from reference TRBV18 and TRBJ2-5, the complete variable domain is NAGVMQNPRHLVRRRGQEARLRCSPMKGHSHVYWYRQLPEEGLKFMVYLQKENIIDESGMPKERFSAEFPKEGPSILRIQQVVRGDSAAYFCASSGPRGETQYFGPGTRLLVL.

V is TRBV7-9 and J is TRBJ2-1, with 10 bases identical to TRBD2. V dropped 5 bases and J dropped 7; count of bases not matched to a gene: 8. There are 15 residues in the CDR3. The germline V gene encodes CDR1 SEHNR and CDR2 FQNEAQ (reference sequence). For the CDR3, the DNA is TGTGCCAGCAGCACCACAGCGGGAGGGAGAAATGAGCAGTTCTTC. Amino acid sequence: CASSTTAGGRNEQFF.